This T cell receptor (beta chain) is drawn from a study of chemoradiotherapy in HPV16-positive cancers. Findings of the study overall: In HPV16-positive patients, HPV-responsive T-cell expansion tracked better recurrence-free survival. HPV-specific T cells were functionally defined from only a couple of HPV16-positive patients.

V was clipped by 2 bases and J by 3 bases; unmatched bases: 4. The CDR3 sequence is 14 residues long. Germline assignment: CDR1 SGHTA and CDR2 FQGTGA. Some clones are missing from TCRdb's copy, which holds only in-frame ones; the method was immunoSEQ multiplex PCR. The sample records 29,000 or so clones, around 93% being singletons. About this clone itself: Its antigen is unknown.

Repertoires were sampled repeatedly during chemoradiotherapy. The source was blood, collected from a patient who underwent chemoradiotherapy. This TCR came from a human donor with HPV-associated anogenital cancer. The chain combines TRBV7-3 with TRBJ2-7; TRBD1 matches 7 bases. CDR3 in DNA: TGTGCCAGCAGCTTAGGCCGGGACAGCTACGAGCAGTACTTC. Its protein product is CASSLGRDSYEQYF.